The 13 T cell receptor beta chains below come from one sample, sequenced in a study of CD8 T cells in Susac syndrome. Random hexamers were used to reverse transcribe roughly 0.45 to 1 ug of RNA. MiXCR, applied by TCRdb to the immunoSEQ multiplex PCR reads, yields one record per CDR3 protein. The table shows more than 200,000 distinct CDR3 sequences, with just under 95% occurring only once. Material for sequencing was CD4+ T cells from PBMCs. The receptors derive from a human donor with multiple sclerosis.

V and J are TRBV18 and TRBJ1-2, with TRBD1 matching 8 bases. Germline assignment: CDR1 KGHSH and CDR2 LQKENI. The CDR3 is made up of 13 amino acids. The J segment lost 6 bases and the V segment lost 6 bases, leaving 6 bases of the junction unmatched. The CDR3 DNA reads TGTGCCAGCTCGCCTCAGGGGGCGAATGGCTACACCTTC. Its translation is CASSPQGANGYTF. Variable domain in full (rest from reference TRBV18 and TRBJ1-2): NAGVMQNPRHLVRRRGQEARLRCSPMKGHSHVYWYRQLPEEGLKFMVYLQKENIIDESGMPKERFSAEFPKEGPSILRIQQVVRGDSAAYFCASSPQGANGYTFGSGTRLTVV.

The chain uses TRBV5-1 and TRBJ1-1, with D perhaps TRBD1 (6 bases). Trimming shortened V by 0 bases and J by 14 bases, and 17 bases separated the two germline ends. Germline V gene lookup returns CDR1 SGHRS and CDR2 YFSETQ. The CDR3 is 13 residues long. CDR3 in amino acids: CASSLEGGSRAFF. The CDR3 coding sequence is TGCGCCAGCAGCTTGGAGGGGGGCTCTCGCGCCTTCTTT. Using reference TRBV5-1 and TRBJ1-1 for the parts outside the CDR3, the full variable domain is KAGVTQTPRYLIKTRGQQVTLSCSPISGHRSVSWYQQTPGQGLQFLFEYFSETQRNKGNFPGRFSGRQFSNSRSEMNVSTLELGDSALYLCASSLEGGSRAFFGQGTRLTVV.

The chain combines TRBV2 with TRBJ2-3; 8 nucleotides line up with TRBD2. V shed 6 bases, J shed 4 bases, and the junction held 12 bases outside the gene matches. CDR1 SNHLY and CDR2 FYNNEI come from the germline V gene. The CDR3 runs to 16 residues. Written as DNA, the CDR3 is TGTGCCAGCAGGATCACACTAGACGGGGGGGCAGATACGCAGTATTTT. Protein: CASRITLDGGADTQYF.

The chain joins TRBV7-2 to TRBJ2-7, with a possible D match to TRBD1 (6 bases). CDR3 length equals 14 residues. Per germline, CDR1 SGHTA and CDR2 FQGNSA. The V end lost 1 base, the J end lost 5 bases, and 12 bases lay between the germline ends. CDR3 sequence: CASSLVPGENEQYV. CDR3 nucleotide sequence: TGTGCCAGCAGCTTAGTTCCAGGGGAAAACGAGCAGTACGTC.

In its sample, this clonotype was seen once. The CDR3 bases are TGCAGCGTTGAGGGGCCGGGACAGGTTTTGTTTTTT. It encodes CSVEGPGQVLFF. The chain combines TRBV29-1 with TRBJ1-4; 8 nucleotides agree with TRBD1. Germline V gives CDR1 SQVTM, CDR2 ANQGSEA. The ends lost 3 bases at V and 15 bases at J; junction bases unmatched: 9. The CDR3 length is 12 residues.

The CDR3 protein is CASSLSGSGYEQYV. CDR3 DNA: TGTGCCAGCAGCCTTAGCGGGAGCGGGTACGAGCAGTACGTC. The chain uses TRBV12-3 or TRBV12-4 and TRBJ2-7; 9 nucleotides line up with TRBD2. This CDR3 has 14 residues. After removal of 6 bases from V and 4 bases from J, the junction contained 7 bases not matched to a gene.

J is TRBJ1-5 and V is TRBV7-8; the D gene is possibly TRBD1 (5 bases). V lost 1 base to trimming and J lost 0 bases, with 10 bases between them. The CDR3 extends over 16 amino acids. Germline V gives CDR1 SGHVS, CDR2 FQNEAQ. CDR3 sequence reads: CASSLVMGVSNQPQHF. Here the CDR3 DNA reads TGTGCCAGCAGCTTAGTAATGGGGGTTAGCAATCAGCCCCAGCATTTT.

The genes are TRBV20-1 and TRBJ1-3; D is ambiguous. The CDR3 sequence is 13 residues long. Looked up from germline, CDR1 is DFQATT and CDR2 is SNEGSKA (reference sequence). V dropped 0 bases and J dropped 0 bases, with 3 bases sitting between them. The CDR3 region is CSARDISGNTIYF. CDR3 in DNA: TGCAGTGCTAGAGACATCTCTGGAAACACCATATATTTT.

The rearrangement joins TRBV3-1 to TRBJ2-5; D possibly corresponds to TRBD1 (6 bases). This CDR3 contains 14 residues. V was clipped by 4 bases and J by 4 bases, with 13 bases between them. Germline CDR1 reads LGHDT; CDR2 reads YNNKEL (reference sequence). The CDR3 loop is CASSRRQVRETQYF. CDR3 DNA sequence: TGTGCCAGCAGCCGTCGACAGGTCCGAGAGACCCAGTACTTC.

The chain combines TRBV5-4 with TRBJ2-5, with D hard to call. V lost 4 bases and J 4 bases, leaving 8 bases between the germline ends. The CDR3 covers 12 residues. Germline loops: CDR1 SGHNT, CDR2 YYREEE (reference sequence). The CDR3 coding sequence is TGTGCCAGCAGCAAGCCTGCAGAGACCCAGTACTTC. It encodes CASSKPAETQYF.

V usage is TRBV28 and J usage is TRBJ2-7; 10 positions agree with TRBD1. In germline, CDR1 is MDHEN, CDR2 SYDVKM. The CDR3 is 13 amino acids. The CDR3 nucleotides read TGTGTAATTAAGGGACAGGGGAACCACGAGCAGTACTTC. Residues: CVIKGQGNHEQYF.

V usage is TRBV29-1 and J usage is TRBJ1-4, with 9 nucleotides matching TRBD1. The trim removed 4 bases at V and 4 bases at J, leaving 4 bases unmatched. The CDR3 runs 14 residues. From germline, CDR1 is SQVTM and CDR2 ANQGSEA. CDR3 DNA sequence: TGCAGCGTTGGCGGACAGGGGAATAATGAAAAACTGTTTTTT. It translates to CSVGGQGNNEKLFF.

This chain connects TRBV7-9 to TRBJ2-7; 8 bases agree with TRBD2. Germline lookup yields CDR1 SEHNR and CDR2 FQNEAQ (reference sequence). Trimming at V came to 6 bases and at J to 4 bases, leaving 8 bases not matched to a gene. This CDR3 region has 14 residues. The CDR3 nucleotides are TGTGCCAGCAGTTTACCGGGACTAGAGTACGAGCAGTACGTC. Encoded protein: CASSLPGLEYEQYV.